The 10 T cell receptor beta chains below were found in one sample sequenced in a study of T-cell memory formation after mild COVID-19 (dated by TCRdb to about 2021). Library creation used 5' RACE. TCRdb records Illumina NovaSeq 6000 as the sequencer. Through fastp at Q25 and MiXCR, TCRdb rebuilt clones from the public reads, retaining in-frame beta chains. Rows are combined by CDR3 protein, so each entry shows the most common genes and DNA. The sample has roughly 280,000 distinct CDR3 sequences on record, around 8% of them singletons. The ten largest clones add up to 20% to 25% of the sample. The sequencing sample was made of PBMCs or a T cell subset sorted from them (not recorded which). The source is a man between 18 and 35 years old who had mild COVID-19 (a few samples of this study predate the infection). The sample titles of this study are shuffled in the database, so cell type and time point are left out; the donor was told from shared clones.

In this sample, this clonotype turned up a few times. This chain uses TRBV10-3 with TRBJ2-7; 9 nucleotides match TRBD1. This CDR3 spans 14 amino acids. The ends lost 3 bases at V and 4 bases at J; junction bases unmatched: 4. The V gene's germline CDR1 is ENHRY and CDR2 SYGVKD. In nucleotides, the CDR3 is TGTGCCATCAGTGAAGGGACAGGGATGTACGAGCAGTACGTC. Protein: CAISEGTGMYEQYV.

This clonotype appeared many times. The chain has TRBV5-6 and TRBJ1-2, with D unresolved. V was shortened by 0 bases and J by 7 bases, with 7 bases between the two germline ends. This CDR3 contains 12 residues. Germline CDR1 reads SGHDT; CDR2 reads YYEEEE. The CDR3 nucleotides read TGTGCCAGCAGCTTGGATATACGTGGCTACACCTTC. This gives the protein CASSLDIRGYTF.

CDR3: CSVGANYGYTF. As DNA, the CDR3 is TGCAGCGTTGGGGCTAACTATGGCTACACCTTC. The J gene is TRBJ1-2, the V gene TRBV29-1; D remains unclear. Germline V gene data show CDR1 as SQVTM and CDR2 as ANQGSEA. The CDR3 covers 11 residues. V gave up 4 bases and J gave up 0 bases, with 3 bases separating them.

This clonotype was seen only a few times. The rearrangement uses TRBV7-2 and TRBJ2-3; tentative D call: TRBD2 (7 bases). CDR3 length equals 13 residues. Germline V CDR1 and CDR2: SGHTA, FQGNSA. V lost 5 bases and J 8 bases, leaving 14 bases between the germline ends. The CDR3, as DNA: TGTGCCAGCAGCAGAGGGGGGGCGGGTACGCAGTATTTT. This sequence encodes CASSRGGAGTQYF.

In this sample, this clonotype turned up a few times. The CDR3 is CASTPTGYGYTF. DNA for the CDR3: TGTGCCAGCACCCCGACAGGCTATGGCTACACCTTC. The gene calls are TRBV7-9 and TRBJ1-2; possibly TRBD1 for D (6 bases). Germline values: CDR1 SEHNR, CDR2 FQNEAQ (reference sequence). V dropped 7 bases and J dropped 4 bases, with 10 bases sitting between them. The CDR3 is 12 amino acids.

The rearrangement uses TRBV5-1 and TRBJ1-1; the D is unclear. Germline values: CDR1 SGHRS, CDR2 YFSETQ. This CDR3 is 14 amino acids long. Deletions cut 0 bases from V and 7 bases from J, with 13 bases between. CDR3 loop: CASSLAALPNEAFF. CDR3 nucleotides: TGCGCCAGCAGCTTGGCGGCTTTGCCCAATGAAGCTTTCTTT.

This clonotype was found a few times. CDR3 in DNA: TGTGCCAGCAGTTACTCGTGGGGGCCGGACGCCTACGAGCAGTACTTC. Translated: CASSYSWGPDAYEQYF. The chain links TRBV6-5 to TRBJ2-7; a possible D gene is TRBD1 (6 bases). CDR1 and CDR2 from the germline V gene are MNHEY and SVGAGI. This CDR3 contains 16 residues. The V end lost 0 bases, the J end lost 2 bases, and 14 bases lay between the germline ends.

This clonotype was counted only a few times. The J gene is TRBJ2-3, the V gene TRBV11-3, with 8 bases fitting TRBD2. Germline V CDR1 and CDR2: SGHNT, YENEEA. The CDR3 runs 13 residues. Trimming cost V 5 bases and J 6 bases; bases outside gene matches: 4. The CDR3 region has the DNA TGTGCCAGCAGCCCGAGGACTAGCGATACGCAGTATTTT. Its translation: CASSPRTSDTQYF.

The chain recombines TRBV7-2 with TRBJ1-2, with D possibly matching TRBD1 (6 bases). Per the germline V gene, CDR1 is SGHTA and CDR2 is FQGNSA. Trimming pared 1 base from V and 6 bases from J, leaving 9 bases between. The CDR3 is 13 amino acids. The CDR3: CASSLVRQDGYTF. The CDR3 DNA is TGTGCCAGCAGCTTAGTGAGACAGGATGGCTACACCTTC.

V and J are TRBV7-9 and TRBJ1-1, with D hard to call. This CDR3 contains 17 residues. Germline CDR1 SEHNR, CDR2 FQNEAQ (reference sequence). Trimming took 2 bases from V and 3 from J, leaving 19 bases between them. The CDR3 loop reads CASSLRWGGQADTEAFF. CDR3 sequence (DNA): TGTGCCAGCAGCTTAAGATGGGGAGGTCAGGCAGACACTGAAGCTTTCTTT.